This passage covers 23 T cell receptor beta chains from one sample sequenced in a study of early T cells in non-severe SARS-CoV-2 infection (dated by TCRdb to about 2021). Library construction relied on 5' RACE. The listed sequencing device is NextSeq 500. TCRdb's own reprocessing of the public reads used fastp at Q25 and MiXCR and kept productive beta chains. When rows share a CDR3 protein, they turn into one entry using the most common DNA and genes. The sample has 60,000 to 65,000 distinct CDR3 sequences on record, around 13% of them singletons. The ten largest clones represent roughly 4.6% of the sample. The sequencing input was whole blood. The receptors were gathered from an adult who was a healthcare worker with PCR-confirmed SARS-CoV-2 infection or an uninfected control (not recorded which).

This clonotype has a handful of counts. The chain couples TRBV5-5 to TRBJ1-5; TRBD1 matches at 9 bases. The length of the CDR3 is 17 residues. V was clipped by 0 bases and J by 6 bases; unmatched bases: 10. CDR1 is SGHKS and CDR2 is YYEKEE in the germline V gene (reference sequence). The CDR3 protein is CASSLELTGGNSQPQHF. The CDR3 DNA reads as TGTGCCAGCAGCTTGGAACTTACAGGGGGCAATTCTCAGCCCCAGCATTTT.

This clonotype was observed many times. The chain recombines TRBV29-1 with TRBJ1-2; TRBD1 aligns across 7 bases. Germline V gives CDR1 SQVTM, CDR2 ANQGSEA. Trimming at V came to 5 bases and at J to 0 bases, leaving 12 bases not matched to a gene. The CDR3 runs 16 residues. The CDR3 sequence: CSVLGQAKEANYGYTF. As DNA, the CDR3 is TGCAGCGTTCTTGGACAGGCTAAAGAGGCTAACTATGGCTACACCTTC.

This clonotype was observed a few times. The chain employs TRBV2 and TRBJ2-3; D is unresolved. This CDR3 spans 12 amino acids. Trimming stripped 10 bases from V and 5 bases from J, with 13 bases between. CDR1 and CDR2 (germline): SNHLY, FYNNEI. For the CDR3, the DNA is TGTGCCACCACGTCATTCGGAGATACGCAGTATTTT. Encoded protein: CATTSFGDTQYF.

Only a few counts were recorded for this clonotype. This chain links TRBV7-9 with TRBJ2-1; the D is unclear. CDR1 is SEHNR and CDR2 is FQNEAQ in the germline V gene (reference sequence). V lost 5 bases and J lost 0, with 17 bases in between. The CDR3 covers 17 residues. The CDR3 DNA reads TGTGCCAGCAGCCTACCGCGTCGGATGAGCTCCTACAATGAGCAGTTCTTC. Residues: CASSLPRRMSSYNEQFF.

This clonotype was counted many times. The chain carries TRBV4-1 and TRBJ1-4; D gene unclear. The ends were cut back, 4 bases at V and 11 bases at J, with 11 bases in the middle. Germline V gene data show CDR1 as MGHRA and CDR2 as YSYEKL. The CDR3 covers 12 residues. The CDR3 nucleotides are TGCGCCAGCAGCCCAGACCTGGAGAAACTGTTTTTT. Protein product: CASSPDLEKLFF.

This sequence joins TRBV29-1 and TRBJ2-1; possible D gene TRBD2, 6 bases. Germline CDR1 reads SQVTM; CDR2 reads ANQGSEA. Between the trimmed V and J ends, which lost 3 bases and 4 bases, there was a span of 7 bases. This CDR3 is built from 12 residues. This chain's CDR3 is CSVEAGYNEQFF. In nucleotides, the CDR3 is TGCAGCGTTGAGGCGGGGTACAATGAGCAGTTCTTC.

This clonotype was recorded a few times. The chain couples TRBV20-1 to TRBJ2-3; 11 positions match TRBD2. Germline CDR1 reads DFQATT; CDR2 reads SNEGSKA (reference sequence). This CDR3 has 14 residues. The CDR3 spells CSTISGGAEDTQYF. The DNA for the CDR3 is TGCAGCACTATTAGCGGGGGGGCCGAAGATACGCAGTATTTT.

Many counts were recorded for this clonotype. The V call is TRBV5-5, the J call TRBJ1-5; D is perhaps TRBD1 (5 bases). The CDR3 spans 15 residues. Germline lookup yields CDR1 SGHKS and CDR2 YYEKEE (reference sequence). The V gene lost 5 bases and the J gene lost 0 bases, with 12 bases spanning the gap. The CDR3 DNA reads TGTGCCAGCAGTCTTGGGGCCTATAGCAATCAGCCCCAGCATTTT. This encodes CASSLGAYSNQPQHF.

This clonotype came up many times. The CDR3 spells CASSLRGSSSYEQYF. The CDR3 coding sequence is TGTGCCAGCAGCTTAAGAGGGAGCTCGTCATACGAGCAGTACTTC. The chain links TRBV7-2 to TRBJ2-7; D might be TRBD2 (5 bases). The CDR3 has 15 amino acids. Germline values: CDR1 SGHTA, CDR2 FQGNSA. Between the trimmed V and J ends, which lost 2 bases and 4 bases, there was a span of 15 bases.

This clonotype has a handful of counts. This chain links TRBV19 with TRBJ2-4; perhaps TRBD1 as D (5 bases). The CDR3 spans 12 residues. V lost 5 bases to trimming and J lost 7 bases, with 9 bases between them. From germline, CDR1 is LNHDA and CDR2 SQIVND (reference sequence). CDR3 coding DNA: TGTGCCAGTAGTCCCCAGGGCAACATTCAGTACTTC. Translated, it gives CASSPQGNIQYF.

This rearrangement joins TRBV7-2 to TRBJ2-5, with D tentatively TRBD2 (6 bases). Per germline, CDR1 SGHTA and CDR2 FQGNSA. This CDR3 spans 14 amino acids. Trimming cost V 3 bases and J 2 bases, with 10 bases left between them. The CDR3 loop is CASSFMEGQETQYF. The CDR3 DNA reads TGTGCCAGCAGCTTTATGGAGGGACAAGAGACCCAGTACTTC.

This clonotype was observed a handful of times. This sequence joins TRBV6-5 and TRBJ2-1, with TRBD2 as a possible D gene (6 bases). CDR3 length equals 17 residues. Germline CDR1 and CDR2: MNHEY and SVGAGI. Trimming stripped 0 bases from V and 4 bases from J, with 16 bases between. CDR3 protein: CASSYSRSRRGYNEQFF. CDR3 DNA: TGTGCCAGCAGTTACTCAAGGAGCAGGAGGGGTTACAATGAGCAGTTCTTC.

This clonotype has at least ten counts. The chain is built from TRBV6-5 and TRBJ1-4; D is possibly TRBD1 (6 bases). The CDR3 contains 17 residues. The germline CDR1 and CDR2 sequences are MNHEY and SVGAGI. V was clipped by 0 bases and J by 8 bases, with 19 bases between them. This CDR3 reads CASSYSRGGSGQEKLFF. The DNA for the CDR3 is TGTGCCAGCAGTTACTCCCGCGGTGGCTCGGGACAAGAAAAACTGTTTTTT.

By proportion, this clonotype is medium-sized. This chain links TRBV5-1 with TRBJ1-5, with D possibly matching TRBD1 (6 bases). This CDR3 is built from 14 residues. Between the trimmed V and J ends, which lost 0 bases and 6 bases, there was a span of 10 bases. Per the germline V gene, CDR1 is SGHRS and CDR2 is YFSETQ. The CDR3 reads CASSLDGGGQPQHF. Written as DNA, the CDR3 is TGCGCCAGCAGCTTGGATGGGGGCGGTCAGCCCCAGCATTTT.

The table lists this clonotype with many counts. The genes are TRBV29-1 and TRBJ2-1; D may be TRBD2 (5 bases). From germline, CDR1 is SQVTM and CDR2 ANQGSEA. The CDR3 runs to 12 residues. Trimming took 7 bases from V and 0 from J, leaving 7 bases between them. CDR3 in DNA: TGCAGCGGGAGGAGCTCCTACAATGAGCAGTTCTTC. It specifies CSGRSSYNEQFF.

The sample holds a few counts of this clonotype. The CDR3: CAIITERTYEQYF. CDR3 sequence (DNA): TGTGCCATCATAACAGAGAGGACCTACGAGCAGTACTTC. The rearrangement links TRBV10-3 to TRBJ2-7; no firm D call. Germline V CDR1 and CDR2: ENHRY, SYGVKD. The CDR3 extends over 13 amino acids. V lost 7 bases and J 2 bases, leaving 12 bases between the germline ends.

This clonotype was found many times. This chain connects TRBV5-4 to TRBJ1-2; TRBD1 might be the D (5 bases). This CDR3 is built from 12 residues. Per germline, CDR1 SGHNT and CDR2 YYREEE (reference sequence). V was shortened by 4 bases and J by 7 bases, with 11 bases between the two germline ends. In DNA form, the CDR3 reads TGTGCCAGCAGCCCGGGGACGGGTGGCTACACCTTC. Translated, it gives CASSPGTGGYTF. The full variable domain, completed using reference TRBV5-4 and TRBJ1-2, is ETGVTQSPTHLIKTRGQQVTLRCSSQSGHNTVSWYQQALGQGPQFIFQYYREEENGRGNFPPRFSGLQFPNYSSELNVNALELDDSALYLCASSPGTGGYTFGSGTRLTVV.

There are a few counts of this clonotype. The chain uses TRBV28 and TRBJ2-3; TRBD1 matches at 10 bases. CDR1 MDHEN and CDR2 SYDVKM come from the germline V gene. Losses at the gene ends were 5 bases for V and 5 bases for J; bases not matched to a gene: 10. There are 16 residues in the CDR3. The CDR3 DNA reads TGTGCCAGCAGTCCATCAGGACAGGGGGTCGGAGATACGCAGTATTTT. Translation gives CASSPSGQGVGDTQYF.

In its sample, this clonotype was seen a few times. In DNA, the CDR3 is TGTGCCAGCAGTTCCCCGAGAATCCTCAATCAGCCCCAGCATTTT. It yields the protein CASSSPRILNQPQHF. The chain recombines TRBV6-2 or TRBV6-3 with TRBJ1-5; no reliable D call. The CDR3 covers 15 residues. Looked up from germline, CDR1 is MNHEY and CDR2 is SVGEGT. V dropped 4 bases and J dropped 3 bases, with 13 bases sitting between them.

This clonotype was recorded many times. The J gene is TRBJ2-3, the V gene TRBV5-1; TRBD1 matches 7 bases. Germline loops: CDR1 SGHRS, CDR2 YFSETQ. The CDR3 length is 14 residues. The J segment lost 5 bases and the V segment lost 4 bases, leaving 7 bases of the junction unmatched. Here the CDR3 DNA reads TGCGCCAGCAGCCCGGGACAGTCTAGAGATACGCAGTATTTT. Protein: CASSPGQSRDTQYF.

This clonotype was detected many times. The chain joins TRBV3-1 to TRBJ1-2; no clear D gene. The CDR3 spans 13 residues. The V end was cut by 0 bases, the J end by 2 bases, with 4 bases between. In germline, CDR1 is LGHDT, CDR2 YNNKEL (reference sequence). In nucleotides, the CDR3 is TGTGCCAGCAGCCAAGACAGGAACTATGGCTACACCTTC. It is translated as CASSQDRNYGYTF.

About this clonotype itself: A read error may be the cause here, since a much bigger clone is one base away. V is TRBV20-1 and J is TRBJ2-3; tentatively, D is TRBD1 (5 bases). Germline V gene sequence: CDR1 DFQATT, CDR2 SNEGSKA (reference sequence). V shed 5 bases and J shed 5 bases, with 14 bases lying between them. The CDR3 is 13 amino acids. CDR3: CSAHSSGIDTQYF. The CDR3 nucleotides read TGCAGTGCTCATTCCTCAGGGATAGATACGCAGTATTTT.

This clonotype was seen at least ten times. The chain recombines TRBV20-1 with TRBJ2-5; the match to TRBD2 covers 7 bases. J lost 4 bases, V lost 6 bases, and 5 bases had no gene match. CDR1 and CDR2 from the germline V gene are DFQATT and SNEGSKA (reference sequence). The CDR3 length is 12 residues. The CDR3 region has the DNA TGCAGTGCCAGGACTAGTCGAGAGACCCAGTACTTC. As protein: CSARTSRETQYF.